The rows below give T cell receptor beta chains drawn from one sample of a study of blood T cell repertoires in COVID-19. TCRdb's copy holds only in-frame clones and misses some; the assay was immunoSEQ multiplex PCR. The sample includes tens of thousands of clones, around 87% of them seen just once. Sequencing was done on a sample of peripheral blood. These receptors all come from a human donor with acute or convalescent COVID-19. The donor label of this sample is uncertain. CDR3s include the opening cysteine and the closing phenylalanine or tryptophan. D genes are given only for firm matches. Where a row states a size, it is once, few, many or the class of an expanded clone; other rows omit it.

V gene	clone size	J gene	D gene	CDR3 length	CDR3 DNA	CDR3 protein
TRBV5-1	NA	TRBJ1-1	TRBD1	17	TGCGCCAGCAGCGGGGGGACAGGGGGCGTCAAGAACACTGAAGCTTTCTTT	CASSGGTGGVKNTEAFF
TRBV30	NA	TRBJ2-5	NA	15	TGTGCCTGGAGTGTGGGCGCACTCATTACTGAGACCCAGTACTTC	CAWSVGALITETQYF
TRBV6-2/TRBV6-3	NA	TRBJ2-1	TRBD1	15	TGTGCCAGCAGCGCGCCGGGACAGGGGTGGAATGAGCAGTTCTTC	CASSAPGQGWNEQFF
TRBV20-1	NA	TRBJ2-7	NA	15	TGCAGTGCTAGTGTCGGACAGCCTCGATTCTACGAGCAGTACTTC	CSASVGQPRFYEQYF
TRBV6-6	NA	TRBJ1-5	TRBD1	14	TGTGCCAGCCGCCGGACAGGGCTTGGCCAGCCCCAGCATTTT	CASRRTGLGQPQHF
TRBV7-9	few	TRBJ1-2	NA	16	TGTGCCAGCAGCTCTCCCCGGACATCACCCAACTATGGCTACACCTTC	CASSSPRTSPNYGYTF
TRBV6-6	NA	TRBJ2-3	TRBD2	15	TGTGCCAGCAGTCAGACGGGACTAGCAACAGATACGCAGTATTTT	CASSQTGLATDTQYF
TRBV11-3	NA	TRBJ2-1	NA	16	TGTGCCAGCAGCTTAATAGGGGACTCGAGCTACAATGAGCAGTTCTTC	CASSLIGDSSYNEQFF
TRBV7-9	NA	TRBJ1-3	NA	12	TGTGCCAGCAGCTCTCGTGGAAACACCATATATTTT	CASSSRGNTIYF
TRBV18	NA	TRBJ1-4	NA	14	TGTGCCAGCTCACCGGGGCAGCCTAATGAAAAACTGTTTTTT	CASSPGQPNEKLFF
TRBV5-1	NA	TRBJ2-7	TRBD2	14	TGCGCCAGCAGCATTCCACAGGCGGGGGGCGAGCAGTACTTC	CASSIPQAGGEQYF
TRBV9	NA	TRBJ1-6	TRBD1	14	TGTGCCAGCGGACCGGGACAGGGAGGTTCACCCCTCCACTTT	CASGPGQGGSPLHF
TRBV19	NA	TRBJ1-2	TRBD1	12	TGTGCCAGTAGTGACAGGGTCGGGGGCTACACCTTC	CASSDRVGGYTF
TRBV3-1/TRBV3-2	NA	TRBJ2-1	NA	16	TGTGCCAGCAGCCAAAACCCGGCTAGTGGTTACAATGAGCAGTTCTTC	CASSQNPASGYNEQFF
TRBV10-3	NA	TRBJ2-1	NA	13	TGTGCCATCAGCCGATCTAGGGGGAATGAGCAGTTCTTC	CAISRSRGNEQFF
TRBV6-1	NA	TRBJ1-5	NA	14	TGTGCCAGCAGTGAAATCAGGCGCGATCAGCCCCAGCATTTT	CASSEIRRDQPQHF
TRBV29-1	NA	TRBJ2-6	NA	15	TGCAGCGTTGATTCGGGTGCTCCTGGGGCCAACGTCCTGACTTTC	CSVDSGAPGANVLTF
TRBV5-1	NA	TRBJ2-5	NA	14	TGCGCCAGCAGCTTGGGACAGCAACAAGAGACCCAGTACTTC	CASSLGQQQETQYF
TRBV11-1	NA	TRBJ1-1	TRBD1	14	TGTGCCAGCAGCTCGGACAGGGGGCGGACTGAAGCTTTCTTT	CASSSDRGRTEAFF
TRBV27	NA	TRBJ1-4	NA	14	TGTGCCAGCAGTTTACAACAGCCCAATGAAAAACTGTTTTTT	CASSLQQPNEKLFF
TRBV7-9	NA	TRBJ2-1	TRBD2	15	TGTGCCAGCAGCCCGGGACTAGCGGGGGTTGATGAGCAGTTCTTC	CASSPGLAGVDEQFF
TRBV7-8	NA	TRBJ1-2	TRBD1	16	TGTGCCAGCAGCTACTACTCCACGACAGGGAACTATGGCTACACCTTC	CASSYYSTTGNYGYTF
TRBV7-9	once	TRBJ1-2	NA	15	TGTGCCAGCAGCTTAACGGTGCAAGCTAACTATGGCTACACCTTC	CASSLTVQANYGYTF
TRBV30	NA	TRBJ1-2	NA	10	TGTGCCGGGACACTTCCGGGCTACACCTTC	CAGTLPGYTF
TRBV5-6	NA	TRBJ2-3	NA	13	TGTGCCAGCAGCTCGGCAGGATATGGTACGCAGTATTTT	CASSSAGYGTQYF
TRBV13	NA	TRBJ2-1	TRBD2	15	TGTGCCAGCAGCCCGCCGGGACTAGCGGGGAATGAGCAGTTCTTC	CASSPPGLAGNEQFF
TRBV11-2	NA	TRBJ2-5	NA	16	TGTGCCAGCAGCTTACGGTGGGGGGACGGCCAAGAGACCCAGTACTTC	CASSLRWGDGQETQYF
TRBV6-2/TRBV6-3	NA	TRBJ2-3	TRBD1	14	TGTGCCAGCAACCCCGCAGGGGGCAAAGATACGCAGTATTTT	CASNPAGGKDTQYF
TRBV19	once	TRBJ2-1	TRBD2	16	TGTGCCAGTAGTATAGACCTTAGCGGGGTCTACAATGAGCAGTTCTTC	CASSIDLSGVYNEQFF
TRBV15	NA	TRBJ2-7	TRBD1	17	TGTGCCACCAGCAGCAGATTACAGGGGACAGGGGCCTACGAGCAGTACTTC	CATSSRLQGTGAYEQYF
TRBV18	NA	TRBJ1-3	TRBD1	15	TGTGCCAGCTCCAGGGACAGTGCTACTGGAAACACCATATATTTT	CASSRDSATGNTIYF
TRBV30	few	TRBJ2-6	NA	13	TGTGCCTGGACAGGGGCTGGGGCCAACGTCCTGACTTTC	CAWTGAGANVLTF
TRBV4-1	NA	TRBJ2-4	TRBD1	13	TGCGCCGGACCGGGACAGGCTAGCGACATTCAGTACTTC	CAGPGQASDIQYF
TRBV5-1	NA	TRBJ2-6	TRBD1	18	TGCGCCAGCAGCCTGCAGGGACAGATATTACCTGGGGCCAACGTCCTGACTTTC	CASSLQGQILPGANVLTF
TRBV30	NA	TRBJ2-1	TRBD1	14	TGTGCCTGGAGTCAAGGGGGCGGCCTCAATGAGCAGTTCTTC	CAWSQGGGLNEQFF
TRBV30	NA	TRBJ1-6	TRBD1	17	TGTGCCTGGAGTCAAAAGGACAGGAGCTCCTATAATTCACCCCTCCACTTT	CAWSQKDRSSYNSPLHF
TRBV6-5	NA	TRBJ2-1	NA	14	TGTGCCAGCAGATGGAGGGAGGCCTACAATGAGCAGTTCTTC	CASRWREAYNEQFF
TRBV5-4	NA	TRBJ1-2	NA	12	TGTGCCAGCAGCTTCTCCGCAGGGGGCTACACCTTC	CASSFSAGGYTF
TRBV3-1/TRBV3-2	NA	TRBJ2-7	NA	12	TGTGCCAGCAGCCATTCCGCCTACGAGCAGTACTTC	CASSHSAYEQYF
TRBV7-8	NA	TRBJ1-4	TRBD1	15	TGTGCCAGCAGCCCTCAGGGACAGGGGGGTGAAAAACTGTTTTTT	CASSPQGQGGEKLFF